This T cell receptor beta chain derives from a study of early T cells in non-severe SARS-CoV-2 infection. Study-level findings and limits: Private and CD4 specificities were missed by VDJdb matching, skewed to anti-spike CD8.

Each single cDNA molecule received a unique molecular identifier. From the 5' RACE reads, TCRdb called clonotypes with MiXCR, one entry per CDR3 protein. The data contain some 62,000 distinct CDR3 sequences, more than 9% of them singletons. A note on this clonotype: The antigen remains undetermined.

The sequence was collected from an adult who was a healthcare worker with PCR-confirmed SARS-CoV-2 infection or an uninfected control (not recorded which). Sequencing input: whole blood.

Here the CDR3 DNA reads TGTGCCAGCAGCGTGACAGGGGTGGAGACCCAGTACTTC. As protein: CASSVTGVETQYF. J is TRBJ2-5 and V is TRBV9, with 8 bases fitting TRBD1. CDR1 SGDLS and CDR2 YYNGEE come from the germline V gene. The CDR3 contains 13 residues. V lost 2 bases, J lost 5 bases, and 2 bases stayed unmatched.